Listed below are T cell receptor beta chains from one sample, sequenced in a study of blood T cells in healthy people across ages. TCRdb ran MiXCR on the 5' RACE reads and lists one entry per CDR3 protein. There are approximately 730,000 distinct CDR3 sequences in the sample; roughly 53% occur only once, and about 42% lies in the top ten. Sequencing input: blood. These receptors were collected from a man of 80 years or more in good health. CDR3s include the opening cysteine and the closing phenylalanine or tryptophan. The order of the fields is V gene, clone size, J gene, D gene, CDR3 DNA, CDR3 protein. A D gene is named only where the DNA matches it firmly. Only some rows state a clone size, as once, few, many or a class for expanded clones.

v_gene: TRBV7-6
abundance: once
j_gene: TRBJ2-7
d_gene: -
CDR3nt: TGTGCCAGCAGCTCGTCAGCGCAAAACTACGAGCAGTACTTC
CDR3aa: CASSSSAQNYEQYF

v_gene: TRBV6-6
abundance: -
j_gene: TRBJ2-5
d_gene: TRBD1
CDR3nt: TGTGCCAGCAGTTCTTCTGACAGGGGAGAGACCCAGTACTTC
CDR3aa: CASSSSDRGETQYF

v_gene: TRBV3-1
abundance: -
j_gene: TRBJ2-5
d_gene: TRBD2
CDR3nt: TGTGCCAGCAGCCTGCTAGCGGGGGACTCAAAGCAGTACTTC
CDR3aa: CASSLLAGDSKQYF

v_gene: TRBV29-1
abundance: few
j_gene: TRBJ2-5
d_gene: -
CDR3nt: TGCAGCGTCTTTGGGGCGCAGGGGAAATCCCAAGAGACCCAGTACTTC
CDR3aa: CSVFGAQGKSQETQYF

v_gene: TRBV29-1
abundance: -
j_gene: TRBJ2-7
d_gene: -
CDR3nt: TGCAGCGTTGAAGAGGGAACAGGTTCCTACGAGCAGTACTTC
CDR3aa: CSVEEGTGSYEQYF

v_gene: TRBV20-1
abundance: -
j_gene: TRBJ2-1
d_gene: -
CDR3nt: TGCAGTGCTAGAGGACTAGTGATAGCTTACAATGAGCAGTTCTTC
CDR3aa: CSARGLVIAYNEQFF

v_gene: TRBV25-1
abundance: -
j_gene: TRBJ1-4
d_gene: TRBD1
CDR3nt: TGTGCCAGCAGTGAATACACAGGGGGGAAGGACGACGAAAAACTGTTTTTT
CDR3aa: CASSEYTGGKDDEKLFF

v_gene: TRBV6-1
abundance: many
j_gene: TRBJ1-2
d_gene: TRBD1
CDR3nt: TGTGCCAGACGGGACAGTTCCTTGGATGGCTACACCTTC
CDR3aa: CARRDSSLDGYTF

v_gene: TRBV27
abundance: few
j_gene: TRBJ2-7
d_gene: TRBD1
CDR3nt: TGTGCCAGCAGTTTCTTCGGAAGCAGGGGGCACGACGAGCAGTACTTC
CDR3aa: CASSFFGSRGHDEQYF

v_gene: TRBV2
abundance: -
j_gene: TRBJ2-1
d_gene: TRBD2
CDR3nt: TGTGCCAGCAGTGAAAGGGGACTAGCGGGAGTTTACAATGAGCAGTTCTTC
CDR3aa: CASSERGLAGVYNEQFF

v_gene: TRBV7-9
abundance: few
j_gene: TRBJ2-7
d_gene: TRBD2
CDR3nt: TGTGCCAGCAGCTCCGCGGCACTAGCGGGAGGGAACGAGCAGTACTTC
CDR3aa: CASSSAALAGGNEQYF

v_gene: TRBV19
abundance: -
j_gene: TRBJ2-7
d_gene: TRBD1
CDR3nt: TGTGCCAGTAGTATGGTCGGACAGGGGACCTACGAGCAGTACTTC
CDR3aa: CASSMVGQGTYEQYF

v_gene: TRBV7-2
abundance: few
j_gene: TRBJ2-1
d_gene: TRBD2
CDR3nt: TGTGCCAGCAGCGACGGGACTAGCCTCGATGAGCAGTTCTTC
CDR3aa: CASSDGTSLDEQFF

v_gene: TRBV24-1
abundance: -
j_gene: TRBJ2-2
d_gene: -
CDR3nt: TGTGCCACCAGTGATTCCCGACGGGGGTACACCGGGGAGCTGTTTTTT
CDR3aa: CATSDSRRGYTGELFF

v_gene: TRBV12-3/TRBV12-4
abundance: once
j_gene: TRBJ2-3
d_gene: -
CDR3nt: TGTGCCAGCAGTCGGCCACGAGTGATCACAGATACGCAGTATTTT
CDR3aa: CASSRPRVITDTQYF

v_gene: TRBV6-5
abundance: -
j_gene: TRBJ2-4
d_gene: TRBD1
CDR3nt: TGTGCCAGCAGCCCCAAGGGGGCTGACATTCAGTACTTC
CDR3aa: CASSPKGADIQYF

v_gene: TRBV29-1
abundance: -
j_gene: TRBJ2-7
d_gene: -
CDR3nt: TGCAGCGTCCTTTCGGCGAACTACGAGCAGTACTTC
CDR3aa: CSVLSANYEQYF

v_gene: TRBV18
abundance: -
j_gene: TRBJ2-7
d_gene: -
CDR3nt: TGTGCCAGCTCACCGATCCCGCCTGATCCTGTCTACGAGCAGTACTTC
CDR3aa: CASSPIPPDPVYEQYF

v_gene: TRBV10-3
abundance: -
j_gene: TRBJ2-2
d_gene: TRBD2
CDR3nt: TGTGCCATCACGTTAGCGGGAGGCCCCGGGGAGCTGTTTTTT
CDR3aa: CAITLAGGPGELFF

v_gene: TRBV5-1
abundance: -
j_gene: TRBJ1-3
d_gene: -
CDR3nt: TGCGCCAGCAGCTTGGCCGGGAACGGAAACACCATATATTTT
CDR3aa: CASSLAGNGNTIYF

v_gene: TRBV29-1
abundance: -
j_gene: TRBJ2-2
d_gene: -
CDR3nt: TGCAGCGCTGGGTTGGGGGGCACCGGGGAGCTGTTTTTT
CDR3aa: CSAGLGGTGELFF

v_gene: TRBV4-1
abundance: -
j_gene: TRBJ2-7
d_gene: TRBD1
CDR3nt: TGCGCCAGCAGCCAAATAGGACAGGGGCTAAGTAGCGAGCAGTACTTC
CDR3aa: CASSQIGQGLSSEQYF

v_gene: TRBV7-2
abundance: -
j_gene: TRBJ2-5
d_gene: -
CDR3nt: TGTGCCAGCAGCTTAAGGGACTTCCAACGCCATGAGCAGTACTTC
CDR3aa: CASSLRDFQRHEQYF

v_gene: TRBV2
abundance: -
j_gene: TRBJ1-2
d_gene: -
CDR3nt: TGTGCCAGCAGTGAAGCGCCGTGGGCGACAGAGAACAGGGGCTACACCTTC
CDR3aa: CASSEAPWATENRGYTF

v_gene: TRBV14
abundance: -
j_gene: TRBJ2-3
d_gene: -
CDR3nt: TGTGCCAGCAGCCTTGGGAGCGGGCAGCACAGATACGCGTATTTT
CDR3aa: CASSLGSGQHRYAYF

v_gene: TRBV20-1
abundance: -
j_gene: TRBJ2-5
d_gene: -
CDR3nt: TGCAGTGCTATTTGGGCGGGGTTGAAGACCCAGTACTTC
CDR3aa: CSAIWAGLKTQYF

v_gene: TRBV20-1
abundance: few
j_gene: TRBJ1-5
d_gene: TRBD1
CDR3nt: TGCAGTGCTAGTAGTTCGGCAGGGGGCCAGCCCCAGCATTTT
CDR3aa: CSASSSAGGQPQHF